Below are 20 T cell receptor beta chains sequenced from a single sample in a study of cytomegalovirus exposure and HLA in healthy donors. The PCR was carried out with 60 Vbeta primers and 13 Jbeta primers. Method: immunoSEQ multiplex PCR; TCRdb's copy keeps in-frame clones and lacks some. Among 140,000 or so clones listed, approximately 81% were seen once. Sequenced input: PBMCs. The source is a boy aged 2 to 9 in good health and CMV-seronegative.

The chain combines TRBV28 with TRBJ2-1; D is uncertain. Germline V gene sequence: CDR1 MDHEN, CDR2 SYDVKM. The CDR3 covers 10 residues. V was pared by 8 bases and J by 6 bases, with 5 bases between. Written as DNA, the CDR3 is TGTGCCAGCCAACTCAATGAGCAGTTCTTC. The encoded protein is CASQLNEQFF.

In its sample, this clone was seen once. At one of its ends the junction is not consistent with the germline gene, which may arise from a read error. The chain uses TRBV2 and TRBJ2-3, with D maybe TRBD1 (6 bases). Per germline, CDR1 SNHLY and CDR2 FYNNEI. This CDR3 is 14 amino acids long. The CDR3 spells CASSESPPPHRAFF. As DNA, the CDR3 is TGTGCCAGCAGTGAATCTCCTCCCCCGCACAGGGCCTTTTTT.

The rearrangement joins TRBV4-2 to TRBJ2-7, with 8 bases lining up with TRBD2. The germline CDR1 and CDR2 sequences are LGHNA and YNFKEQ. V lost 0 bases to trimming and J lost 0 bases; unmatched junction nucleotides: 1. This CDR3 has 15 residues. CDR3 residues: CASSQELAASYEQYF. Here the CDR3 DNA reads TGTGCCAGCAGCCAAGAACTAGCGGCCTCCTACGAGCAGTACTTC.

The chain is built from TRBV7-9 and TRBJ1-1, with D maybe TRBD1 (6 bases). Germline V gene data show CDR1 as SEHNR and CDR2 as FQNEAQ (reference sequence). This CDR3 comprises 16 residues. The V and J ends lost 6 bases and 0 bases respectively, with 17 bases between them. The CDR3 region has the DNA TGTGCCAGCAGTCCGGAAGGACAGCCGATGAACACTGAAGCTTTCTTT. Translated: CASSPEGQPMNTEAFF.

The genes are TRBV7-8 and TRBJ1-1; D perhaps matches TRBD1 (6 bases). V was pared by 2 bases and J by 0 bases, with 16 bases between. The CDR3 loop spans 17 amino acids. Germline CDR1 SGHVS, CDR2 FQNEAQ. The chain's CDR3 is CASSLTYRVGMNTEAFF. CDR3 in DNA: TGTGCCAGCAGCTTAACGTACAGGGTAGGGATGAACACTGAAGCTTTCTTT.

V gene TRBV14 combines with J gene TRBJ1-2; D ambiguous. Germline lookup yields CDR1 SGHDN and CDR2 FVKESK. V gave up 1 base and J gave up 8 bases, with 11 bases separating them. This CDR3 comprises 13 residues. CDR3 nucleotides: TGTGCCAGCAGCCAAGGCCTCCCGGGAGGCTACACCTTC. Translating gives CASSQGLPGGYTF.

The gene calls are TRBV13 and TRBJ2-1, with 13 nucleotides matching TRBD2. CDR1 is PRHDT, CDR2 FYEKMQ, per germline (reference sequence). The CDR3 has 20 residues. The J segment lost 3 bases and the V segment lost 4 bases, leaving 15 bases of the junction unmatched. This CDR3 is CASSSESSGLAGKIYNEQFF. The CDR3 nucleotides read TGTGCCAGCAGCTCGGAATCCTCGGGACTAGCGGGGAAGATCTACAATGAGCAGTTCTTC. Full variable domain (rest looked up from reference TRBV13 and TRBJ2-1): AAGVIQSPRHLIKEKRETATLKCYPIPRHDTVYWYQQGPGQDPQFLISFYEKMQSDKGSIPDRFSAQQFSDYHSELNMSSLELGDSALYFCASSSESSGLAGKIYNEQFFGPGTRLTVL.

This chain uses TRBV27 with TRBJ1-6; 9 bases fit TRBD1. The trim removed 4 bases at V and 7 bases at J, leaving 5 bases unmatched. The CDR3 loop spans 15 amino acids. Germline V gives CDR1 MNHEY, CDR2 SMNVEV (reference sequence). CDR3 in DNA: TGTGCCAGCAGTTACACAGGGGGCCGAAATTCACCCCTCCACTTT. Translated: CASSYTGGRNSPLHF.

The rearrangement uses TRBV9 and TRBJ2-3; the match to TRBD2 covers 7 bases. This CDR3 contains 16 residues. With 0 bases clipped from V and 1 base from J, the junction kept 5 bases outside the gene matches. Per the germline V gene, CDR1 is SGDLS and CDR2 is YYNGEE. CDR3 sequence (DNA): TGTGCCAGCAGCGTAGGACTAGCTGCGGGCACAGATACGCAGTATTTT. This codes for CASSVGLAAGTDTQYF.

V gene TRBV4-1 combines with J gene TRBJ2-7; D possibly corresponds to TRBD2 (5 bases). CDR3 length: 16 residues. Germline CDR1 and CDR2: MGHRA and YSYEKL. The V end was cut by 6 bases, the J end by 3 bases, with 21 bases between. The CDR3 is CASRRVGDRADYEQYF. The CDR3 DNA follows: TGCGCCAGCAGGCGAGTCGGGGATCGCGCCGACTACGAGCAGTACTTC.

The V gene is TRBV5-4, the J gene TRBJ2-7; 10 bases align to TRBD2. Germline CDR1 reads SGHNT; CDR2 reads YYREEE (reference sequence). The ends lost 3 bases at V and 1 base at J; junction bases unmatched: 4. This CDR3 contains 15 residues. The CDR3 spells CASSSRLAGSYEQYF. The CDR3 DNA sequence: TGTGCCAGCAGCTCCCGACTAGCGGGTTCCTACGAGCAGTACTTC.

This clone was seen a single time. The V gene is TRBV6-6, the J gene TRBJ1-2; perhaps TRBD1 as D (6 bases). The germline V gene has CDR1 MNHNY and CDR2 SVGAGI (reference sequence). This CDR3 is 14 amino acids long. Deletions cut 5 bases from V and 4 bases from J, with 14 bases between. The CDR3 here is CASSRDTSGYGYTF. In DNA form, the CDR3 reads TGTGCCAGCAGTCGGGACACAAGTGGCTATGGCTACACCTTC.

The chain recombines TRBV28 with TRBJ1-5, with D perhaps matching TRBD1 (6 bases). The CDR3 is 17 amino acids. CDR1 is MDHEN and CDR2 is SYDVKM in the germline V gene. V lost 7 bases to trimming and J lost 1 base, with 20 bases between them. This CDR3 reads CASISLGGQGSNQPQHF. The CDR3, as DNA: TGTGCCAGCATCTCCCTGGGGGGGCAGGGGAGCAATCAGCCCCAGCATTTT.

The rearrangement uses TRBV18 and TRBJ2-7; 7 positions match TRBD1. This CDR3 is built from 14 residues. CDR1 KGHSH and CDR2 LQKENI come from the germline V gene. Trimming took 6 bases from V and 2 from J; bases not matched to a gene: 7. The chain's CDR3 is CASSHRGRAYEQYF. The CDR3 region has the DNA TGTGCCAGCTCTCACAGGGGAAGGGCCTACGAGCAGTACTTC.

This chain connects TRBV5-4 to TRBJ2-4; 7 bases map to TRBD1. Germline loops: CDR1 SGHNT, CDR2 YYREEE (reference sequence). CDR3 length: 15 amino acids. The junction had 6 bases not matched to a gene; V was cut back by 0 bases and J by 6 bases. CDR3 nucleotides: TGTGCCAGCAGCTTGGACAAGAGACAGGGAAACATTCAGTACTTC. It codes for CASSLDKRQGNIQYF. The full variable domain, in which reference TRBV5-4 and TRBJ2-4 provide the parts outside the CDR3, is ETGVTQSPTHLIKTRGQQVTLRCSSQSGHNTVSWYQQALGQGPQFIFQYYREEENGRGNFPPRFSGLQFPNYSSELNVNALELDDSALYLCASSLDKRQGNIQYFGAGTRLSVL.

V gene TRBV7-2 combines with J gene TRBJ2-5, with 9 bases that match TRBD2. Near its end, the DNA agrees better with TRBJ2-7, so the J call may be wrong. The length of the CDR3 is 15 residues. CDR1 and CDR2 (germline): SGHTA, FQGNSA. The CDR3, as DNA: TGTGCCAGCAGCTTAGTCGGCGGGGGGGCGGACGAGCAGTACTTC. Its protein product is CASSLVGGGADEQYF.

The chain uses TRBV7-9 and TRBJ2-1, with TRBD2 matching 8 bases. V gave up 5 bases and J gave up 15 bases; unmatched junction bases: 12. The CDR3 covers 13 residues. Germline assignment: CDR1 SEHNR and CDR2 FQNEAQ (reference sequence). The CDR3 nucleotides are TGTGCCAGCAGCCGAACCGGACTAGCTCGGGGGTTCTTC. Its translation: CASSRTGLARGFF.

V is TRBV10-3 and J is TRBJ2-7, with D perhaps matching TRBD2 (6 bases). There are 13 residues in the CDR3. CDR1 is ENHRY and CDR2 is SYGVKD in the germline V gene. Deletions cut 8 bases from V and 5 bases from J, with 16 bases between. CDR3 loop: CAIQGGGFDEQYF. The CDR3 nucleotides read TGTGCCATCCAAGGCGGAGGGTTTGACGAGCAGTACTTC.

This chain connects TRBV19 to TRBJ1-1; TRBD1 matches 7 bases. CDR1 is LNHDA, CDR2 SQIVND, per germline (reference sequence). Germline trimming cut 3 bases from V and 10 bases from J; bases unmatched to any gene: 8. The CDR3 sequence is 13 residues long. The CDR3 DNA is TGTGCCAGTAGTATGGACAGGAGTCGGTTAGCTTTCTTT. This encodes CASSMDRSRLAFF.

This rearrangement joins TRBV7-3 to TRBJ2-1; 7 nucleotides match TRBD1. Germline V gene sequence: CDR1 SGHTA, CDR2 FQGTGA. With 5 bases clipped from V and 3 bases from J, the junction kept 7 bases outside the gene matches. This CDR3 region has 15 residues. Here the CDR3 reads CASSDYGTDYNEQFF. The CDR3 bases are TGTGCCAGCAGCGATTACGGGACAGACTACAATGAGCAGTTCTTC. Full variable domain (remainder filled in from reference TRBV7-3 and TRBJ2-1): GAGVSQTPSNKVTEKGKYVELRCDPISGHTALYWYRQSLGQGPEFLIYFQGTGAADDSGLPNDRFFAVRPEGSVSTLKIQRTERGDSAVYLCASSDYGTDYNEQFFGPGTRLTVL.